A single sample gave rise to the 23 T cell receptor beta chains below, sequenced in a study of cytomegalovirus exposure and HLA in healthy donors. Both 60 Vbeta primers and 13 Jbeta primers went into the PCR. The repertoire was sequenced with immunoSEQ multiplex PCR; TCRdb's copy has only in-frame clones and lacks some. The data show roughly 100,000 clones, with under 85% seen just once and 6.1% held by the top ten. Sequenced input: PBMCs. The source is a young man in good health and CMV-seronegative.

The J gene is TRBJ2-7, the V gene TRBV12-5; 7 nucleotides align to TRBD2. Losses at the gene ends were 7 bases for V and 3 bases for J; bases not matched to a gene: 6. The germline V gene has CDR1 LGHNT and CDR2 FRNRAP. The CDR3 length is 13 residues. The CDR3 protein is CASATGTIYEQYF. CDR3 bases: TGTGCTAGTGCCACCGGGACTATCTACGAGCAGTACTTC.

This clone was counted a single time. The chain recombines TRBV19 with TRBJ2-1, with 11 nucleotides matching TRBD1. Germline lookup yields CDR1 LNHDA and CDR2 SQIVND (reference sequence). Trimming took 5 bases from V and 4 from J; bases not matched to a gene: 4. CDR3 length equals 15 residues. The CDR3, as DNA: TGTGCCAGTAGTCCCGGGACAGGGGGATACAATGAGCAGTTCTTC. Residues: CASSPGTGGYNEQFF.

The rearrangement uses TRBV7-2 and TRBJ2-7; 10 bases are a match to TRBD1. The germline V gene encodes CDR1 SGHTA and CDR2 FQGNSA. The CDR3 spans 15 residues. Unmatched junction bases numbered 4, after V lost 2 bases and J lost 3 bases. The CDR3: CASSLSRDRGYEQYF. The CDR3 DNA follows: TGTGCCAGCAGCTTATCCCGGGACAGGGGCTACGAGCAGTACTTC.

V usage is TRBV7-3 and J usage is TRBJ1-1; unclear D gene. CDR1 is SGHTA, CDR2 FQGTGA, per germline. V lost 4 bases and J lost 2, with 5 bases in between. This CDR3 contains 12 residues. DNA for the CDR3: TGTGCCAGCAGCTCCTTCAACACTGAAGCTTTCTTT. The encoded protein is CASSSFNTEAFF.

CDR3 region: CASSLWDSQETQYF. Here the CDR3 DNA reads TGTGCCAGCAGTTTGTGGGACAGTCAAGAGACCCAGTACTTC. The rearrangement uses TRBV27 and TRBJ2-5; 7 bases map to TRBD1. CDR1 and CDR2 from the germline V gene are MNHEY and SMNVEV (reference sequence). J gave up 2 bases and V 3 bases, and 3 bases lay outside the gene matches. This CDR3 is built from 14 residues.

This chain uses TRBV27 with TRBJ2-7, with TRBD2 matching 8 bases. The germline V gene encodes CDR1 MNHEY and CDR2 SMNVEV (reference sequence). V was pared by 6 bases and J by 2 bases, with 6 bases of the junction left unmatched. CDR3 length: 14 amino acids. CDR3 sequence (DNA): TGTGCCAGCAGCCCGGGACTAGGGACCTACGAGCAGTACTTC. This translates into CASSPGLGTYEQYF.

The chain joins TRBV5-1 to TRBJ2-5, with D perhaps matching TRBD1 (6 bases). Germline V lookup: CDR1 SGHRS, CDR2 YFSETQ. V lost 3 bases, J lost 0 bases, and 12 bases lay in between. This CDR3 has 15 residues. The CDR3 region is CASSSIQGYQETQYF. The CDR3 DNA sequence: TGCGCCAGCAGCTCAATCCAGGGGTACCAAGAGACCCAGTACTTC.

The chain recombines TRBV5-6 with TRBJ2-4, with 9 bases fitting TRBD2. Trimming at V came to 5 bases and at J to 0 bases, leaving 3 bases not matched to a gene. CDR1 and CDR2 from the germline V gene are SGHDT and YYEEEE. CDR3 length: 15 residues. The CDR3 here is CASRERGAAKNIQYF. The CDR3 region has the DNA TGTGCCAGCAGGGAGCGGGGGGCAGCCAAAAACATTCAGTACTTC.

The V and J genes are TRBV7-8 and TRBJ2-7, with 9 bases matching TRBD2. Trimming at V came to 0 bases and at J to 0 bases, leaving 9 bases not matched to a gene. Germline values: CDR1 SGHVS, CDR2 FQNEAQ. This CDR3 has 18 residues. Here the CDR3 DNA reads TGTGCCAGCAGCTTAGCGGGGGGGGCGGGAGGGGGCTCCTACGAGCAGTACTTC. This translates into CASSLAGGAGGGSYEQYF.

The chain combines TRBV18 with TRBJ2-1; D is unclear. The length of the CDR3 is 14 residues. Germline-derived CDR1 and CDR2 are KGHSH and LQKENI. V was cut by 5 bases and J by 4 bases, with 12 bases left in between. This CDR3 is CASSTEHGYNEQFF. The CDR3 DNA follows: TGTGCCAGCTCAACAGAGCATGGTTACAATGAGCAGTTCTTC.

CDR3 loop: CASSPAGRGEQYF. The CDR3, as DNA: TGTGCCAGCAGCCCGGCCGGGAGGGGCGAGCAGTACTTC. The chain employs TRBV5-4 and TRBJ2-7; TRBD2 agrees at 8 bases. V lost 4 bases and J lost 6; bases outside the gene matches: 6. This CDR3 is 13 amino acids long. Germline values: CDR1 SGHNT, CDR2 YYREEE (reference sequence). Combining the CDR3 with reference TRBV5-4 and TRBJ2-7 gives the whole variable domain ETGVTQSPTHLIKTRGQQVTLRCSSQSGHNTVSWYQQALGQGPQFIFQYYREEENGRGNFPPRFSGLQFPNYSSELNVNALELDDSALYLCASSPAGRGEQYFGPGTRLTVT.

This rearrangement joins TRBV14 to TRBJ2-5, with 8 bases lining up with TRBD1. The J call may be in error: the DNA end matches TRBJ2-7 better. Looked up from germline, CDR1 is SGHDN and CDR2 is FVKESK. The CDR3 contains 14 residues. The CDR3 protein is CASSQGQGFYEQYF. The CDR3 DNA sequence: TGTGCCAGCAGCCAAGGACAGGGGTTTTACGAGCAGTACTTC.

The chain recombines TRBV4-1 with TRBJ2-3; 10 bases map to TRBD2. V lost 0 bases, J lost 2 bases, and 5 bases stayed unmatched. The CDR3 spans 17 residues. CDR1 and CDR2 from the germline V gene are MGHRA and YSYEKL. The CDR3 spells CASSQEILAGYTDTQYF. CDR3 DNA sequence: TGCGCCAGCAGCCAAGAAATACTAGCGGGATACACAGATACGCAGTATTTT.

J is TRBJ2-5 and V is TRBV27, with D possibly being TRBD2 (5 bases). Trimming took off 6 bases at V and 2 bases at J, with 13 bases between the two ends. Germline CDR1 reads MNHEY; CDR2 reads SMNVEV (reference sequence). The CDR3 spans 14 residues. The CDR3 DNA is TGTGCCAGCAGCCCGGGGTGGAGGCAAGAGACCCAGTACTTC. It codes for CASSPGWRQETQYF.

V is TRBV4-3 and J is TRBJ2-4, with 8 bases fitting TRBD1. Germline V lookup: CDR1 LGHNA, CDR2 YSLEER. The CDR3 spans 14 residues. With 1 base clipped from V and 8 bases from J, the junction kept 4 bases outside the gene matches. CDR3 amino acids: CASSQGTGLDIQYF. For the CDR3, the DNA is TGCGCCAGCAGCCAAGGGACAGGGTTGGACATTCAGTACTTC.

The genes are TRBV27 and TRBJ2-7, with D maybe TRBD2 (6 bases). V dropped 8 bases and J dropped 1 base, with 9 bases sitting between them. Germline V CDR1 and CDR2: MNHEY, SMNVEV (reference sequence). The CDR3 spans 12 residues. In DNA form, the CDR3 reads TGTGCCAGCGGGACTCAATCCTACGAGCAGTACTTC. Its protein is CASGTQSYEQYF.

There are a few counts of this clone. This chain joins TRBV2 and TRBJ2-5; possibly TRBD2 for D (6 bases). Germline V gene sequence: CDR1 SNHLY, CDR2 FYNNEI. V was clipped by 4 bases and J by 3 bases, with 15 bases between them. CDR3 size: 15 residues. The CDR3 spells CASSGGVLIKETQYF. DNA of the CDR3: TGTGCCAGCAGTGGGGGGGTCCTCATTAAAGAGACCCAGTACTTC.

The gene calls are TRBV29-1 and TRBJ2-3; D possibly corresponds to TRBD2 (6 bases). Looked up from germline, CDR1 is SQVTM and CDR2 is ANQGSEA. The CDR3 runs 13 residues. Deletions cut 7 bases from V and 5 bases from J, with 16 bases between. Here the CDR3 reads CSAKGLLRDTQYF. The CDR3 DNA is TGCAGCGCGAAGGGACTTTTGAGAGATACGCAGTATTTT.

The chain has TRBV28 and TRBJ2-1; TRBD2 matches 11 bases. V was clipped by 4 bases and J by 5 bases; unmatched bases: 4. Per germline, CDR1 MDHEN and CDR2 SYDVKM. The CDR3 consists of 15 residues. The CDR3 DNA follows: TGTGCCAGCAGTTCGGGACTAGCGGTCCACAATGAGCAGTTCTTC. It specifies CASSSGLAVHNEQFF.

This chain links TRBV11-2 with TRBJ1-5; 8 bases match TRBD1. The V gene's germline CDR1 is SGHAT and CDR2 FQNNGV. V was pared by 4 bases and J by 6 bases, with 5 bases of the junction left unmatched. The CDR3 is made up of 14 amino acids. The CDR3 bases are TGTGCCAGCAGCTACTCAGGGGGCTTTCAGCCCCAGCATTTT. This encodes CASSYSGGFQPQHF. The full variable domain, rest sourced from reference TRBV11-2 and TRBJ1-5, is EAGVAQSPRYKIIEKRQSVAFWCNPISGHATLYWYQQILGQGPKLLIQFQNNGVVDDSQLPKDRFSAERLKGVDSTLKIQPAKLEDSAVYLCASSYSGGFQPQHFGDGTRLSIL.

The chain carries TRBV9 and TRBJ2-3; D possibly corresponds to TRBD2 (6 bases). The germline gives CDR1 SGDLS, CDR2 YYNGEE. The CDR3 extends over 14 amino acids. Trimming shortened V by 2 bases and J by 3 bases, and 10 bases separated the two germline ends. The CDR3 nucleotides are TGTGCCAGCAGCGTCCTCGGGAGTACAGATACGCAGTATTTT. Amino acid sequence: CASSVLGSTDTQYF.

On this clone itself: One junction end disagrees with the germline gene, perhaps due to a read error. The chain couples TRBV7-9 to TRBJ2-6, with 9 bases fitting TRBD1. Germline V lookup: CDR1 SEHNR, CDR2 FQNEAQ (reference sequence). The CDR3 length is 17 residues. CDR3 sequence: CSSSLALQGAGANVLTF. In DNA form, the CDR3 reads TGTTCCAGCAGCTTAGCCCTACAGGGGGCCGGGGCCAACGTCCTGACTTTC.

The chain links TRBV28 to TRBJ1-4; D is perhaps TRBD1 (5 bases). The CDR3 has 14 residues. Germline loops: CDR1 MDHEN, CDR2 SYDVKM. Deletions cut 3 bases from V and 5 bases from J, with 10 bases between. CDR3 nucleotides: TGTGCCAGCAGTTTGCTCAGGGTCAATGAAAAACTGTTTTTT. This sequence encodes CASSLLRVNEKLFF.